This TCR beta chain was recorded in a study of T cell responses to AZD1222 COVID-19 vaccine. The V gene's germline CDR1 is KGHSH and CDR2 LQKENI. The CDR3 sequence is 15 residues long. Trimming took 5 bases from V and 6 from J; bases not matched to a gene: 11. Only in-frame clones appear in the TCRdb table, and some are missing; sequencing was by immunoSEQ multiplex PCR. This table has about 120,000 clones, roughly 91% appearing once. This clone was observed a single time. The chain couples TRBV18 to TRBJ2-7; 9 bases line up with TRBD2. The sample was peripheral blood, taken 28 days after the second AZD1222 dose. The sequence derives from an adult who received the AZD1222 COVID-19 vaccine. The CDR3 loop reads CASSTLAGAQTEQYF. The CDR3 DNA reads TGTGCCAGCTCAACGTTAGCGGGAGCCCAAACCGAGCAGTACTTC.